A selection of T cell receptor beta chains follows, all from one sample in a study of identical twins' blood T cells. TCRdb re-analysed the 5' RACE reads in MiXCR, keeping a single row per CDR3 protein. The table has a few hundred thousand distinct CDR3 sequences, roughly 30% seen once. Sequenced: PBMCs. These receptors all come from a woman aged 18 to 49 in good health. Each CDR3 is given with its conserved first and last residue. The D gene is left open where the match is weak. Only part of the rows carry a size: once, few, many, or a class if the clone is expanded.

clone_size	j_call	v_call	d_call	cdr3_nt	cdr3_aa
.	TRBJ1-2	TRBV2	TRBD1	TGTGCCAGCACCGCTCCGGGACAGGCCTTTGAGGGCGGCTACACCTTC	CASTAPGQAFEGGYTF
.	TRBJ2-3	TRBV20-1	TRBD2	TGCAGTGCCGCCTTCACAGCGGGGGGTTGGGATACGCAGTATTTT	CSAAFTAGGWDTQYF
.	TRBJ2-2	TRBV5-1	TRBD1	TGCGTCAGCACCCAGGGGACAGGGGGCTTCGGGGAGCTGTTTTTT	CVSTQGTGGFGELFF
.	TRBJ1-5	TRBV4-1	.	TGCGCCAGCAGCCTTATTGGGAGCCGTGAGCCCCAGCATTTT	CASSLIGSREPQHF
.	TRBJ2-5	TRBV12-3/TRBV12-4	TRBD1	TGTGCCAGCAGTTTGGGGACAGGCAGTGAGACCCAGTACTTC	CASSLGTGSETQYF
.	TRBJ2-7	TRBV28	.	TGTGCCAGCAGGCTAGCATCGGGGGAGCAGTACTTC	CASRLASGEQYF
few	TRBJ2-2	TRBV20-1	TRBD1	TGCAGTGCCTTTAGACAGGGGGTGGTCGGGGAGCTGTTTTTT	CSAFRQGVVGELFF
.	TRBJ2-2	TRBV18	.	TGTGCCAGCCCACACCAGAACACCGGGGAGCTGTTTTTT	CASPHQNTGELFF
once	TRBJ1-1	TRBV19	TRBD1	TGTGCCAGTAACCCGGGACAGATGAACACTGAAGCTTTCTTT	CASNPGQMNTEAFF
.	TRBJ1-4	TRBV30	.	TGTGCCTGGAACCTACAGGGAGGGAGGGGTGAAAAACTGTTTTTT	CAWNLQGGRGEKLFF
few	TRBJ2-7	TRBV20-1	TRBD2	TGCAGTGCTAGGACTAGCGGGGACTCCTACGAGCAGTACTTC	CSARTSGDSYEQYF